Below, 28 T cell receptor beta chains from the same sample are listed, as sequenced in a study of blood T cell repertoires in COVID-19. Clones were sequenced by immunoSEQ multiplex PCR, and TCRdb holds only the in-frame ones, with some missing. The repertoire holds hundreds of thousands of clones, with more than 80% as singletons. Sample: peripheral blood. The receptors stem from a woman aged 25 to 39 with COVID-19, enrolled during active disease.

This chain joins TRBV24-1 and TRBJ1-5; no reliable D call. Looked up from germline, CDR1 is KGHDR and CDR2 is SFDVKD. Trimming stripped 0 bases from V and 5 bases from J, with 16 bases between. The CDR3 runs 17 residues. The CDR3 is CATSDLHAALPDQPQHF. In DNA, the CDR3 is TGTGCCACCAGTGATTTGCACGCGGCACTACCGGATCAGCCCCAGCATTTT.

This chain joins TRBV14 and TRBJ2-7, with D possibly being TRBD2 (5 bases). This CDR3 is 13 amino acids long. With 2 bases removed from V and 0 bases from J, the gap between germline ends came to 5 bases. Germline V CDR1 and CDR2: SGHDN, FVKESK. CDR3 in DNA: TGTGCCAGCAGCCAACGGGGCTCCTACGAGCAGTACTTC. Amino acids: CASSQRGSYEQYF.

The chain has TRBV6-5 and TRBJ1-5, with 8 bases that match TRBD1. The germline V gene encodes CDR1 MNHEY and CDR2 SVGAGI. V gave up 4 bases and J gave up 3 bases; unmatched junction bases: 2. The CDR3 length is 14 residues. CDR3 coding DNA: TGTGCCAGCAGTTCGGACAGGGTCAATCAGCCCCAGCATTTT. This encodes CASSSDRVNQPQHF.

The chain is built from TRBV19 and TRBJ1-5; TRBD1 agrees at 9 bases. The CDR3 is made up of 16 amino acids. Germline lookup yields CDR1 LNHDA and CDR2 SQIVND (reference sequence). V trimming: 7 bases; J trimming: 4 bases; junction bases outside the gene matches: 11. The CDR3 reads CASTPIVGTGNQPQHF. CDR3 nucleotides: TGTGCCAGTACCCCAATTGTGGGGACAGGGAATCAGCCCCAGCATTTT.

The chain links TRBV5-4 to TRBJ2-2; a possible D gene is TRBD1 (6 bases). CDR1 and CDR2 (germline): SGHNT, YYREEE (reference sequence). This CDR3 is 15 amino acids long. Trimming stripped 5 bases from V and 3 bases from J, with 14 bases between. The CDR3 DNA is TGTGCCAGCAGTCGAAACAGGGTAGACACCGGGGAGCTGTTTTTT. Amino acid sequence: CASSRNRVDTGELFF.

This clone has a handful of counts. The chain is built from TRBV18 and TRBJ1-5; 12 bases fit TRBD1. The CDR3 covers 17 residues. Looked up from germline, CDR1 is KGHSH and CDR2 is LQKENI. Trimming cost V 2 bases and J 5 bases; bases outside gene matches: 7. This CDR3 is CASSPKTGTGGDQPQHF. The CDR3 DNA is TGTGCCAGCTCACCAAAAACCGGGACAGGGGGCGATCAGCCCCAGCATTTT.

The chain employs TRBV10-2 and TRBJ2-5, with TRBD2 matching 7 bases. The CDR3 is 14 amino acids. In germline, CDR1 is WSHSY, CDR2 SAAADI. V shed 3 bases, J shed 4 bases, and the junction held 5 bases outside the gene matches. CDR3 sequence reads: CASSEGWEGETQYF. The CDR3 coding sequence is TGCGCCAGCAGTGAAGGGTGGGAGGGAGAGACCCAGTACTTC.

The chain carries TRBV7-2 and TRBJ1-3, with D possibly matching TRBD1 (6 bases). The CDR3 has 15 residues. V was pared by 5 bases and J by 1 base, with 12 bases between. Per the germline V gene, CDR1 is SGHTA and CDR2 is FQGNSA. The CDR3 here is CASSQNTGSGNTIYF. The CDR3 bases are TGTGCCAGCAGCCAAAATACAGGGTCTGGAAACACCATATATTTT.

The chain links TRBV7-6 to TRBJ1-1, with D hard to call. CDR3 size: 16 residues. CDR1 SGHVS and CDR2 FNYEAQ come from the germline V gene. The germline V and J ends were trimmed by 5 bases and 1 base, with 17 bases remaining between them. The CDR3 sequence is CASSLRKHGENTEAFF. The CDR3 region has the DNA TGTGCCAGCAGCCTTCGAAAACACGGGGAGAACACTGAAGCTTTCTTT.

The chain uses TRBV19 and TRBJ2-6; 11 nucleotides agree with TRBD2. The V segment lost 4 bases and the J segment 4 bases; nucleotides outside the gene matches: 6. The CDR3 loop spans 17 amino acids. Per the germline V gene, CDR1 is LNHDA and CDR2 is SQIVND (reference sequence). The CDR3 DNA reads TGTGCCAGTAGTAAACGACTAGCGGGAACCGGGGCCAACGTCCTGACTTTC. Encoded protein: CASSKRLAGTGANVLTF. The variable domain in full, with the rest retrieved from reference TRBV19 and TRBJ2-6, is DGGITQSPKYLFRKEGQNVTLSCEQNLNHDAMYWYRQDPGQGLRLIYYSQIVNDFQKGDIAEGYSVSREKKESFPLTVTSAQKNPTAFYLCASSKRLAGTGANVLTFGAGSRLTVL.

V and J are TRBV5-5 and TRBJ2-3; possibly TRBD2 for D (5 bases). The CDR3 sequence is 12 residues long. Trimming stripped 0 bases from V and 6 bases from J, with 5 bases between. CDR1 SGHKS and CDR2 YYEKEE come from the germline V gene (reference sequence). The CDR3 DNA sequence: TGTGCCAGCAGCTTGGAGCGGGATACGCAGTATTTT. As protein: CASSLERDTQYF.

About this clone itself: This specimen includes other DNA sequences encoding the same CDR3. The CDR3 protein is CASSFSSSYNEQFF. For the CDR3, the DNA is TGTGCCAGCAGTTTTTCGAGCTCCTACAATGAGCAGTTCTTC. The J gene is TRBJ2-1, the V gene TRBV7-9; no clear D gene. Germline V gene data show CDR1 as SEHNR and CDR2 as FQNEAQ (reference sequence). V was clipped by 6 bases and J by 0 bases, with 9 bases between them. The CDR3 consists of 14 residues.

The rearrangement joins TRBV6-7 to TRBJ1-5; a possible D gene is TRBD1 (6 bases). TRBV6-7 is assigned to the ORF class and has an uncertain function. The germline V and J ends were trimmed by 11 bases and 0 bases, with 17 bases remaining between them. This CDR3 comprises 15 residues. The CDR3 here is CAHSGQKHSNQPQHF. The CDR3 DNA sequence: TGTGCCCACTCCGGACAGAAACATAGCAATCAGCCCCAGCATTTT.

This clone was seen a single time. The V and J genes are TRBV5-1 and TRBJ2-3; 8 positions agree with TRBD2. The CDR3 sequence is 16 residues long. V lost 4 bases, J lost 4 bases, and 11 bases stayed unmatched. Per the germline V gene, CDR1 is SGHRS and CDR2 is YFSETQ. Written as DNA, the CDR3 is TGCGCCAGCAGCCAAGGGACTAGTTTGTTGTCAGATACGCAGTATTTT. It translates to CASSQGTSLLSDTQYF.

The chain carries TRBV6-5 and TRBJ2-7; no clear D gene. CDR1 is MNHEY and CDR2 is SVGAGI in the germline V gene. There are 13 residues in the CDR3. Trimming left V 4 bases short and J 2 bases short, with 9 bases between. The CDR3 here is CASSFGPAYEQYF. The DNA of the CDR3 is TGTGCCAGCAGTTTTGGGCCCGCCTACGAGCAGTACTTC.

The gene calls are TRBV28 and TRBJ1-3; possibly TRBD1 for D (6 bases). From germline, CDR1 is MDHEN and CDR2 SYDVKM. Trimming took 6 bases from V and 5 from J, leaving 8 bases between them. This CDR3 has 12 amino acids. CDR3 DNA: TGTGCCAGCAGGACAGGCAGAAACACCATATATTTT. Its protein is CASRTGRNTIYF.

CDR3 in DNA: TGCGCCAGCAGCCAGACACAGACCTATGGCTACACCTTC. Translation: CASSQTQTYGYTF. The genes are TRBV4-1 and TRBJ1-2, with unresolved D. The CDR3 is made up of 13 amino acids. Trimming took 3 bases from V and 4 from J, leaving 9 bases between them. Germline V gives CDR1 MGHRA, CDR2 YSYEKL.

The V gene is TRBV2, the J gene TRBJ2-1; D is undetermined. Germline-derived CDR1 and CDR2 are SNHLY and FYNNEI. This CDR3 comprises 14 residues. Trimming removed 5 bases from V and 0 bases from J, with 8 bases in between. The CDR3 DNA is TGTGCCAGCAGTTCGGAGAGCTCCTACAATGAGCAGTTCTTC. It specifies CASSSESSYNEQFF.

The gene calls are TRBV6-1 and TRBJ2-1; the D gene is possibly TRBD1 (5 bases). Between the trimmed V and J ends, which lost 2 bases and 3 bases, there was a span of 14 bases. This CDR3 is built from 16 residues. CDR1 and CDR2 (germline): MNHNS, SASEGT. The CDR3 DNA reads as TGTGCCAGCAGTGAATGGGGCCAGGGATACTACAATGAGCAGTTCTTC. Its protein is CASSEWGQGYYNEQFF.

With respect to this clone: Other DNA sequences in the same sample also yield this CDR3. The V gene is TRBV4-1, the J gene TRBJ1-5; D perhaps matches TRBD1 (5 bases). Germline V gives CDR1 MGHRA, CDR2 YSYEKL. The CDR3 totals 15 residues. The germline V and J ends were trimmed by 0 bases and 2 bases, with 8 bases remaining between them. CDR3 amino acids: CASSQDPGGNQPQHF. For the CDR3, the DNA is TGCGCCAGCAGCCAAGATCCGGGGGGCAATCAGCCCCAGCATTTT.

The chain couples TRBV6-5 to TRBJ1-2; TRBD1 aligns across 7 bases. Unmatched junction bases numbered 11, after V lost 6 bases and J lost 4 bases. The CDR3 consists of 15 residues. The germline gives CDR1 MNHEY, CDR2 SVGAGI. CDR3 coding DNA: TGTGCCAGCAGCCTCACAGGGGAGTTAATCTATGGCTACACCTTC. As protein: CASSLTGELIYGYTF.

The sample holds one count of this clone. The rearrangement uses TRBV5-4 and TRBJ2-3, with 11 bases lining up with TRBD2. V lost 1 base and J lost 4; bases outside the gene matches: 5. CDR1 is SGHNT and CDR2 is YYREEE in the germline V gene (reference sequence). The CDR3 covers 16 residues. The CDR3 sequence is CASSLNSGGASDTQYF. CDR3 nucleotide sequence: TGTGCCAGCAGCTTGAATAGCGGGGGGGCCTCAGATACGCAGTATTTT.

V gene TRBV15 combines with J gene TRBJ1-2; tentative D call: TRBD1 (5 bases). The V end was cut by 5 bases, the J end by 1 base, with 14 bases between. The CDR3 is 15 residues long. Germline loops: CDR1 LNHNV, CDR2 YYDKDF (reference sequence). CDR3 sequence reads: CATSSRQSGNYGYTF. The CDR3 DNA sequence: TGTGCCACCAGCTCCCGACAGTCCGGTAACTATGGCTACACCTTC. The full variable domain, its missing parts supplied by reference TRBV15 and TRBJ1-2, is DAMVIQNPRYQVTQFGKPVTLSCSQTLNHNVMYWYQQKSSQAPKLLFHYYDKDFNNEADTPDNFQSRRPNTSFCFLDIRSPGLGDTAMYLCATSSRQSGNYGYTFGSGTRLTVV.

The chain uses TRBV5-8 and TRBJ1-1; D uncertain. CDR3 length equals 13 residues. Per germline, CDR1 SGHTS and CDR2 YDEGEE. Trimming cost V 2 bases and J 3 bases, with 8 bases left between them. The CDR3 region has the DNA TGTGCCAGCAGCTTAAGCGTTGACACTGAAGCTTTCTTT. Protein sequence: CASSLSVDTEAFF.

The chain carries TRBV5-6 and TRBJ2-1, with D possibly being TRBD1 (5 bases). This CDR3 comprises 14 residues. The V gene lost 4 bases and the J gene lost 4 bases, with 12 bases spanning the gap. Per germline, CDR1 SGHDT and CDR2 YYEEEE. In nucleotides, the CDR3 is TGTGCCAGCAGCCCGCAGGGTTTTTACAATGAGCAGTTCTTC. As protein: CASSPQGFYNEQFF.

This chain joins TRBV19 and TRBJ2-3; 7 bases map to TRBD1. Germline V gene data show CDR1 as LNHDA and CDR2 as SQIVND (reference sequence). The CDR3 has 16 amino acids. Trimming at V came to 6 bases and at J to 6 bases, leaving 15 bases not matched to a gene. The CDR3: CASSTGHRGSGDTQYF. For the CDR3, the DNA is TGTGCCAGTAGCACTGGGCACAGGGGATCGGGGGATACGCAGTATTTT.

The rearrangement uses TRBV7-6 and TRBJ1-6; possible D gene TRBD1, 5 bases. Germline V CDR1 and CDR2: SGHVS, FNYEAQ. The CDR3 loop spans 14 amino acids. V lost 0 bases, J lost 13 bases, and 13 bases lay in between. In DNA, the CDR3 is TGTGCCAGCAGCTTAGCGGGGCCCGCCGCGCCCCTCCACTTT. This sequence encodes CASSLAGPAAPLHF.

Written as DNA, the CDR3 is TGTGCCAGCAGCTTAGTCAACTACTACGAGCAGTACTTC. Protein: CASSLVNYYEQYF. The gene calls are TRBV7-2 and TRBJ2-7; D is undetermined. This CDR3 is 13 amino acids long. V was clipped by 1 base and J by 3 bases, with 7 bases between them. The germline gives CDR1 SGHTA, CDR2 FQGNSA. Combining the CDR3 with reference TRBV7-2 and TRBJ2-7 gives the whole variable domain GAGVSQSPSNKVTEKGKDVELRCDPISGHTALYWYRQSLGQGLEFLIYFQGNSAPDKSGLPSDRFSAERTGGSVSTLTIQRTQQEDSAVYLCASSLVNYYEQYFGPGTRLTVT.